A single sample gave rise to the 32 T cell receptor beta chains below, sequenced in a study of OX40 agonist ivuxolimab in advanced cancers. Profiled with immunoSEQ multiplex PCR; TCRdb holds only in-frame clones, not every one. Counted here are around 140,000 clones, approximately 94% occurring once; the ten biggest clones make up under 1.3%. The sequenced sample was CD4+ or CD8+ T cells sorted from blood, obtained in a trial of the OX40 agonist ivuxolimab. These receptors all come from an adult with an advanced solid tumor such as melanoma, head and neck, liver or kidney cancer.

V usage is TRBV18 and J usage is TRBJ2-1, with unresolved D. Deletions cut 3 bases from V and 5 bases from J, with 14 bases between. Looked up from germline, CDR1 is KGHSH and CDR2 is LQKENI. The CDR3 runs 15 residues. The CDR3 reads CASSPLLGRNNEQFF. The DNA of the CDR3 is TGTGCCAGCTCACCCTTGCTCGGCCGTAACAATGAGCAGTTCTTC.

The chain employs TRBV18 and TRBJ2-7, with D perhaps matching TRBD2 (6 bases). The CDR3 has 13 amino acids. Trimming pared 6 bases from V and 0 bases from J, leaving 9 bases between. Germline-derived CDR1 and CDR2 are KGHSH and LQKENI. The CDR3: CASSRDFSYEQYF. Written as DNA, the CDR3 is TGTGCCAGCTCCCGGGACTTCTCCTACGAGCAGTACTTC.

The chain couples TRBV11-3 to TRBJ1-1, with 7 bases identical to TRBD1. V was pared by 5 bases and J by 6 bases, with 6 bases of the junction left unmatched. The CDR3 is 13 amino acids. Germline CDR1 SGHNT, CDR2 YENEEA. The CDR3: CASSLTQGAEAFF. The CDR3 DNA reads TGTGCCAGCAGCCTTACCCAGGGGGCTGAAGCTTTCTTT. Looking up the rest from reference TRBV11-3 and TRBJ1-1 gives the full variable domain: EAGVVQSPRYKIIEKKQPVAFWCNPISGHNTLYWYLQNLGQGPELLIRYENEEAVDDSQLPKDRFSAERLKGVDSTLKIQPAELGDSAVYLCASSLTQGAEAFFGQGTRLTVV.

This clone was seen once. V gene TRBV5-4 combines with J gene TRBJ2-2; D might be TRBD2 (5 bases). The germline V and J ends were trimmed by 3 bases and 0 bases, with 12 bases remaining between them. This CDR3 spans 16 amino acids. Germline CDR1 is SGHNT and CDR2 is YYREEE (reference sequence). DNA for the CDR3: TGTGCCAGCAGCTCCCAACTGGGAGCGAACACCGGGGAGCTGTTTTTT. Protein sequence: CASSSQLGANTGELFF.

The chain uses TRBV9 and TRBJ2-3; D is unresolved. CDR1 is SGDLS, CDR2 YYNGEE, per germline. V gave up 0 bases and J gave up 0 bases, with 17 bases separating them. The CDR3 sequence is 18 residues long. The CDR3 nucleotides are TGTGCCAGCAGCGTAGCTACGGAGCTAGAGATCAGCACAGATACGCAGTATTTT. Translation gives CASSVATELEISTDTQYF.

The sample holds one count of this clone. The V call is TRBV7-2, the J call TRBJ1-5, with 8 positions matching TRBD1. Germline loops: CDR1 SGHTA, CDR2 FQGNSA. The J segment lost 7 bases and the V segment lost 5 bases, leaving 4 bases of the junction unmatched. The CDR3 extends over 13 amino acids. CDR3 sequence (DNA): TGTGCCAGCAGCCCGGGGACAGGACAGCCCCAGCATTTT. Translating gives CASSPGTGQPQHF.

CDR3 region: CASSSDRGVNQPQHF. DNA for the CDR3: TGTGCCAGCAGCTCTGACAGGGGCGTCAATCAGCCCCAGCATTTT. The chain is built from TRBV9 and TRBJ1-5; 8 bases are a match to TRBD1. The V and J ends lost 4 bases and 3 bases, in that order; junction bases with no gene match: 6. This CDR3 comprises 15 residues. Germline CDR1 SGDLS, CDR2 YYNGEE.

V usage is TRBV10-3 and J usage is TRBJ2-7, with a weak D call TRBD1 (6 bases). CDR3 length: 15 residues. Looked up from germline, CDR1 is ENHRY and CDR2 is SYGVKD. V lost 0 bases, J lost 3 bases, and 12 bases lay in between. CDR3 DNA sequence: TGTGCCATCAGTGAGTCCGACAGGCTTAACTACGAGCAGTACTTC. Amino acids: CAISESDRLNYEQYF.

This clone was observed a single time. The chain links TRBV5-4 to TRBJ1-4; TRBD1 aligns across 9 bases. This CDR3 is built from 14 residues. Germline CDR1 reads SGHNT; CDR2 reads YYREEE (reference sequence). V gave up 6 bases and J gave up 2 bases; unmatched junction bases: 2. The CDR3 DNA follows: TGTGCCAGCAAACAGGGGGCGACTAATGAAAAACTGTTTTTT. Amino acids: CASKQGATNEKLFF.

The rearrangement links TRBV6-5 to TRBJ2-3; perhaps D is TRBD1 or TRBD2 (5 bases each). The CDR3 has 11 amino acids. V lost 8 bases, J lost 9 bases, and 12 bases lay in between. The germline V gene has CDR1 MNHEY and CDR2 SVGAGI. The CDR3 DNA reads as TGTGCCAGCTGGTGGGGGTACACGCAGTATTTT. Translation gives CASWWGYTQYF.

The chain joins TRBV6-6 to TRBJ1-3, with 10 bases fitting TRBD1. CDR1 and CDR2 from the germline V gene are MNHNY and SVGAGI (reference sequence). Trimming at V came to 2 bases and at J to 2 bases, leaving 3 bases not matched to a gene. The length of the CDR3 is 16 residues. As DNA, the CDR3 is TGTGCCAGCAGTTACCCGACAGGGGGCACTGGAAACACCATATATTTT. Translation: CASSYPTGGTGNTIYF.

On this clone: Germline and junction disagree at one end, which may indicate a read error. The chain has TRBV11-2 and TRBJ1-2; D perhaps matches TRBD1 (5 bases). The CDR3 sequence is 13 residues long. Germline lookup yields CDR1 SGHAT and CDR2 FQNNGV. CDR3: CAGHSLRVHGHTF. The CDR3 DNA reads as TGTGCCGGCCACTCCCTCAGGGTCCATGGCCACACCTTC.

This clone has a handful of counts. The rearrangement joins TRBV14 to TRBJ1-6; D remains unclear. The CDR3 sequence is 14 residues long. V was pared by 1 base and J by 8 bases, with 9 bases between. Germline V lookup: CDR1 SGHDN, CDR2 FVKESK. The chain's CDR3 is CASSQGDRYSPLHF. For the CDR3, the DNA is TGTGCCAGCAGCCAAGGTGACCGATATTCACCCCTCCACTTT.

This clone occurred a few times. The genes are TRBV6-5 and TRBJ1-4; D not certain. Germline V CDR1 and CDR2: MNHEY, SVGAGI. The V end was cut by 0 bases, the J end by 3 bases, with 8 bases between. CDR3 length: 15 residues. CDR3 sequence: CASSYSTVPNEKLFF. For the CDR3, the DNA is TGTGCCAGCAGTTACTCGACGGTGCCTAATGAAAAACTGTTTTTT.

The V call is TRBV10-3, the J call TRBJ2-2; 11 positions match TRBD2. V gave up 10 bases and J gave up 6 bases; unmatched junction bases: 13. This CDR3 has 16 amino acids. Germline assignment: CDR1 ENHRY and CDR2 SYGVKD. The CDR3 region has the DNA TGTGCCACCCACCCCCTTAGCGGGGGGGCTTCCGGGGAGCTGTTTTTT. Its protein product is CATHPLSGGASGELFF.

The chain employs TRBV6-5 and TRBJ1-1, with D perhaps TRBD1 (6 bases). The V end lost 10 bases, the J end lost 3 bases, and 18 bases lay between the germline ends. This CDR3 region has 14 residues. Germline-derived CDR1 and CDR2 are MNHEY and SVGAGI. As DNA, the CDR3 is TGTGCCACTAGAGGGGGGTGGGGGTACACTGAAGCTTTCTTT. Protein: CATRGGWGYTEAFF.

The rearrangement links TRBV18 to TRBJ1-2, with a weak D call TRBD1 (5 bases). The V gene lost 6 bases and the J gene lost 6 bases, with 20 bases spanning the gap. Germline lookup yields CDR1 KGHSH and CDR2 LQKENI. The CDR3 is 15 residues long. The CDR3 here is CASSRDEGQMDGYTF. The CDR3 region has the DNA TGTGCCAGCTCCCGAGATGAGGGGCAGATGGATGGCTACACCTTC.

This clone was counted only a few times. This chain uses TRBV19 with TRBJ1-5; D possibly corresponds to TRBD1 (5 bases). V lost 1 base to trimming and J lost 7 bases, with 11 bases between them. The CDR3 sequence is 14 residues long. Germline-derived CDR1 and CDR2 are LNHDA and SQIVND (reference sequence). The CDR3 DNA follows: TGTGCCAGTAGTATAGCCCGACGGGACCAGCCCCAGCATTTT. Translated: CASSIARRDQPQHF.

V gene TRBV10-2 combines with J gene TRBJ1-1; no reliable D call. Trimming shortened V by 8 bases and J by 1 base, and 17 bases separated the two germline ends. CDR1 WSHSY and CDR2 SAAADI come from the germline V gene. This CDR3 has 15 amino acids. The CDR3 region has the DNA TGCGCCAGCGATAGTATCTCTAGGCGGAACACTGAAGCTTTCTTT. This translates into CASDSISRRNTEAFF.

The J gene is TRBJ2-7, the V gene TRBV19; D uncertain. The CDR3 length is 13 residues. Germline V gene data show CDR1 as LNHDA and CDR2 as SQIVND (reference sequence). Trimming stripped 3 bases from V and 2 bases from J, with 8 bases between. The CDR3 here is CASSMGAPYEQYF. DNA of the CDR3: TGTGCCAGTAGTATGGGTGCGCCCTACGAGCAGTACTTC.

This sequence joins TRBV25-1 and TRBJ2-7; D gene uncertain. Trimming stripped 8 bases from V and 1 base from J, with 12 bases between. The CDR3 runs to 13 residues. Germline-derived CDR1 and CDR2 are MGHDK and SYGVNS. Here the CDR3 DNA reads TGTGCCAGCGACAACCCTAGTTCCTACGAGCAGTACTTC. Protein: CASDNPSSYEQYF.

The V and J genes are TRBV30 and TRBJ1-1; the D gene is possibly TRBD1 (5 bases). Germline V gives CDR1 GTSNPN, CDR2 SVGIG (reference sequence). The CDR3 contains 15 residues. Trimming cost V 1 base and J 0 bases, with 12 bases left between them. Here the CDR3 reads CAWSAQGAMNTEAFF. The CDR3 region has the DNA TGTGCCTGGAGTGCCCAAGGGGCCATGAACACTGAAGCTTTCTTT.

V is TRBV7-2 and J is TRBJ1-1, with D possibly matching TRBD1 (5 bases). Germline lookup yields CDR1 SGHTA and CDR2 FQGNSA. Trimming stripped 4 bases from V and 11 bases from J, with 8 bases between. This CDR3 comprises 10 residues. Here the CDR3 reads CASSSDTAFF. CDR3 DNA: TGTGCCAGCAGCTCGGACACGGCTTTCTTT.

CDR3 DNA: TGTGCCAGTAGCCGGGACAAAGATTACGAGCAGTACTTC. Translation gives CASSRDKDYEQYF. The V gene is TRBV19, the J gene TRBJ2-7, with D possibly TRBD1 on 6 matching bases. Between the trimmed V and J ends, which lost 6 bases and 4 bases, there was a span of 13 bases. The length of the CDR3 is 13 residues. Germline lookup yields CDR1 LNHDA and CDR2 SQIVND (reference sequence).

The chain couples TRBV19 to TRBJ1-6, with D maybe TRBD1 (6 bases). The V end lost 7 bases, the J end lost 5 bases, and 12 bases lay between the germline ends. This CDR3 has 14 amino acids. Germline V gene lookup returns CDR1 LNHDA and CDR2 SQIVND (reference sequence). The CDR3 sequence is CASTLDRNNSPLHF. The CDR3 DNA is TGTGCCAGTACCCTCGACAGGAATAATTCACCCCTCCACTTT.

This chain connects TRBV27 to TRBJ1-2; TRBD1 agrees at 11 bases. J lost 3 bases, V lost 3 bases, and 3 bases had no gene match. The CDR3 is 15 amino acids. CDR1 MNHEY and CDR2 SMNVEV come from the germline V gene (reference sequence). CDR3 residues: CASSFWGQGDYGYTF. DNA for the CDR3: TGTGCCAGCAGTTTTTGGGGACAGGGGGACTATGGCTACACCTTC.

This chain connects TRBV5-1 to TRBJ2-7, with no clear D. From germline, CDR1 is SGHRS and CDR2 YFSETQ. The V end was cut by 0 bases, the J end by 6 bases, with 16 bases between. This CDR3 spans 15 amino acids. The CDR3 spells CASSLAPGVVGEQYF. The CDR3 nucleotides read TGCGCCAGCAGCTTGGCACCTGGAGTTGTGGGCGAGCAGTACTTC.

The V gene is TRBV7-9, the J gene TRBJ2-3; no firm D call. V lost 3 bases to trimming and J lost 2 bases, with 0 bases between them. The CDR3 loop spans 11 amino acids. Germline values: CDR1 SEHNR, CDR2 FQNEAQ (reference sequence). This chain's CDR3 is CASSFTDTQYF. DNA for the CDR3: TGTGCCAGCAGCTTCACAGATACGCAGTATTTT.

The chain is built from TRBV28 and TRBJ1-6; no reliable D call. Trimming removed 2 bases at V and 10 bases at J, with 21 bases between. This CDR3 has 17 residues. Germline loops: CDR1 MDHEN, CDR2 SYDVKM. The DNA of the CDR3 is TGTGCCAGCAGTTTAGGGTCAGGAGGGAGTCCCCAGTCACCCCTCCACTTT. Protein: CASSLGSGGSPQSPLHF.

This chain uses TRBV5-4 with TRBJ2-3; D unclear. Trimming cost V 0 bases and J 5 bases, with 4 bases left between them. Germline V gene lookup returns CDR1 SGHNT and CDR2 YYREEE (reference sequence). The CDR3 consists of 12 residues. The CDR3 bases are TGTGCCAGCAGCTTGGACCTAGATACGCAGTATTTT. Translated: CASSLDLDTQYF.

The genes are TRBV7-7 and TRBJ2-5, with D possibly TRBD1 on 5 matching bases. Trimming removed 5 bases from V and 2 bases from J, with 9 bases in between. Germline V gene data show CDR1 as SSHAT and CDR2 as FNYEAQ (reference sequence). This CDR3 has 13 residues. The DNA of the CDR3 is TGTGCCAGCAGCCCGGACACGCAAGAGACCCAGTACTTC. This sequence encodes CASSPDTQETQYF.

V is TRBV28 and J is TRBJ2-3, with D perhaps TRBD1 or TRBD2 (7 bases each). This CDR3 has 13 residues. V dropped 10 bases and J dropped 4 bases, with 15 bases sitting between them. Germline V CDR1 and CDR2: MDHEN, SYDVKM. The CDR3: CATGGGVADTQYF. CDR3 DNA: TGTGCCACAGGGGGGGGAGTGGCAGATACGCAGTATTTT.